The count of the clone carrying this TCR beta chain is one. What it recognizes is unknown. Primers included in the PCR were 60 Vbeta and 13 Jbeta primers. Using immunoSEQ multiplex PCR, the repertoire was profiled, and TCRdb retains in-frame clones only, with some absent. The table includes 75,000 to 90,000 clones, 85% detected once. This sample is part of a study of cytomegalovirus exposure and HLA in healthy donors. Study conclusions and caveats: A link between a missense DCLRE1C variant and TCR beta V- and J-gene trimming emerged from a later analysis.

This CDR3 spans 16 amino acids. Germline-derived CDR1 and CDR2 are MNHEY and SMNVEV (reference sequence). The trim removed 5 bases at V and 8 bases at J, leaving 12 bases unmatched. The sequenced sample consisted of PBMCs. The chain uses TRBV27 and TRBJ1-6, with 7 bases aligning to TRBD1. The sequence came from a middle-aged man in good health and CMV-seropositive. Here the CDR3 reads CASSLTYRDRYSPLHF. In DNA, the CDR3 is TGTGCCAGCAGTCTAACGTATAGGGACAGATATTCACCCCTCCACTTT.